This T cell receptor (beta chain) was sequenced in a study of shared clonotypes between healthy human individuals. With 1 base removed from V and 7 bases from J, the gap between germline ends came to 9 bases. Germline V gene sequence: CDR1 SGHDN, CDR2 FVKESK. There are 13 residues in the CDR3. The table came from immunoSEQ multiplex PCR; TCRdb's copy has only in-frame clones and leaves some out. The sample shows about 1.5 million clones, 95% to 99% of them seen only once. The V and J genes are TRBV14 and TRBJ2-3; perhaps TRBD2 as D (5 bases). This clonotype was sampled from a man aged 25 to 40 in good health. The sequenced material came from naive CD4+ T cells sorted from blood. Subset in this sample: CD45RA+ positively selected. CDR3 residues: CASSQAPSNTQYF. In DNA form, the CDR3 reads TGTGCCAGCAGCCAAGCGCCTAGCAATACGCAGTATTTT.